The clone carrying this T cell receptor (beta chain) came up once. Its antigen is as yet unknown. It was 5'RACE with constant-segment primers that produced the TCR alpha and TCR beta cDNA libraries, which carried sample barcodes and UMIs. One entry per CDR3 protein, called by TCRdb with MiXCR from the 5' RACE reads. The sample includes under 350,000 distinct CDR3 sequences, about a sixth seen only once; the top ten take more than 20%. The sample comes from a study of T-cell memory formation after mild COVID-19. General study results and limits: Day 15 to 85 contracting clones showed balanced CD4/CD8; later expanders leaned CD4+. Pre-infection memory held some responding clones, suggesting pre-existing cross-reactive T cells responded.

The sequenced material came from PBMCs or a T cell subset sorted from them (not recorded which). The receptor was isolated from a young man who had mild COVID-19 (a few samples of this study predate the infection). Cell type and time point are not known.

The CDR3: CSATGQTQGRQPQHF. CDR3 nucleotides: TGCAGTGCTACGGGGCAAACACAGGGTCGGCAGCCCCAGCATTTT. The chain recombines TRBV20-1 with TRBJ1-5; the D gene is possibly TRBD1 (6 bases). The CDR3 has 15 residues. In germline, CDR1 is DFQATT, CDR2 SNEGSKA (reference sequence). Between the trimmed V and J ends, which lost 4 bases and 7 bases, there was a span of 20 bases.